The 21 T cell receptor beta chains listed next were all sequenced from one sample in a study of OX40 agonist ivuxolimab in advanced cancers. TCRdb's table, derived via immunoSEQ multiplex PCR, lists solely in-frame clones and lacks some. Of 80,000 or so clones in the sample, roughly 87% were seen once. This sample comprised CD4+ or CD8+ T cells sorted from blood, obtained in a trial of the OX40 agonist ivuxolimab. The receptor source for this set is an adult with an advanced solid tumor such as melanoma, head and neck, liver or kidney cancer.

This chain links TRBV19 with TRBJ1-5; no firm D call. Germline loops: CDR1 LNHDA, CDR2 SQIVND (reference sequence). The CDR3 extends over 12 amino acids. V was pared by 2 bases and J by 1 base, with 0 bases between. The CDR3 protein is CASSISNQPQHF. The CDR3 DNA is TGTGCCAGTAGTATAAGCAATCAGCCCCAGCATTTT.

J is TRBJ1-1 and V is TRBV6-1; TRBD1 aligns across 9 bases. The germline V gene has CDR1 MNHNS and CDR2 SASEGT. The CDR3 is 15 residues long. With V trimmed by 9 bases and J by 4 bases, 12 bases remained unmatched. The CDR3 nucleotides are TGTGCCAGTATAATAGAGGGACAGGGCGGCACTGAAGCTTTCTTT. Protein: CASIIEGQGGTEAFF.

V is TRBV28 and J is TRBJ2-7; 8 nucleotides match TRBD1. The germline CDR1 and CDR2 sequences are MDHEN and SYDVKM. Trimming removed 5 bases from V and 0 bases from J; junction bases left unmatched: 6. The length of the CDR3 is 15 residues. CDR3 region: CASSRDRTGSYEQYV. CDR3 coding DNA: TGTGCCAGCAGTCGGGACAGGACGGGCTCCTACGAGCAGTACGTC.

This chain links TRBV18 with TRBJ2-5; D unclear. The CDR3 runs 13 residues. Per germline, CDR1 KGHSH and CDR2 LQKENI. The V gene lost 0 bases and the J gene lost 5 bases, with 7 bases spanning the gap. Written as DNA, the CDR3 is TGTGCCAGCTCACCACCGTCTGCGGAGACCCAGTACTTC. Translating gives CASSPPSAETQYF.

The gene calls are TRBV28 and TRBJ1-4; D may be TRBD1 (5 bases). Germline assignment: CDR1 MDHEN and CDR2 SYDVKM. The V gene lost 8 bases and the J gene lost 0 bases, with 13 bases spanning the gap. This CDR3 contains 15 residues. CDR3 DNA: TGTGCCAGCGGACAAATAACTGCAACTAATGAAAAACTGTTTTTT. Protein: CASGQITATNEKLFF.

The chain couples TRBV7-2 to TRBJ2-5, with TRBD1 identical over 8 bases. The CDR3 contains 16 residues. Trimming cost V 0 bases and J 4 bases; bases outside gene matches: 7. Germline V gene sequence: CDR1 SGHTA, CDR2 FQGNSA. CDR3: CASSLAPRGLGETQYF. The CDR3 region has the DNA TGTGCCAGCAGCTTAGCGCCCAGGGGGCTGGGAGAGACCCAGTACTTC.

J is TRBJ2-7 and V is TRBV28, with 8 bases matching TRBD1. The CDR3 totals 13 residues. Trimming took 11 bases from V and 6 from J; bases not matched to a gene: 12. CDR1 is MDHEN and CDR2 is SYDVKM in the germline V gene. As DNA, the CDR3 is TGTGCCTTCAGCGGCAGGGGGCAGGCCGAGCAGTACTTC. Translation gives CAFSGRGQAEQYF.

The chain links TRBV6-5 to TRBJ1-1, with a weak D call TRBD1 (6 bases). Trimming cost V 5 bases and J 11 bases, with 18 bases left between them. The germline gives CDR1 MNHEY, CDR2 SVGAGI. The CDR3 sequence is 13 residues long. This CDR3 reads CASSIRQVETAFF. In DNA form, the CDR3 reads TGTGCCAGCAGTATACGACAGGTTGAAACGGCTTTCTTT.

The rearrangement links TRBV7-3 to TRBJ2-1, with no clear D. Trimming removed 3 bases from V and 5 bases from J, with 5 bases in between. Germline-derived CDR1 and CDR2 are SGHTA and FQGTGA. CDR3 size: 12 residues. CDR3 sequence reads: CASSFGNNEQFF. CDR3 DNA sequence: TGTGCCAGCAGCTTTGGAAACAATGAGCAGTTCTTC.

The V gene is TRBV5-5, the J gene TRBJ2-7; D is unresolved. This CDR3 contains 15 residues. CDR1 SGHKS and CDR2 YYEKEE come from the germline V gene (reference sequence). V was pared by 0 bases and J by 2 bases, with 12 bases between. CDR3 in amino acids: CASSLVGVSPYEQYV. CDR3 nucleotides: TGTGCCAGCAGCTTGGTAGGAGTTTCCCCCTACGAGCAGTACGTC.

This chain uses TRBV28 with TRBJ2-7, with D possibly TRBD2 on 5 matching bases. In germline, CDR1 is MDHEN, CDR2 SYDVKM. This CDR3 comprises 14 residues. Trimming cost V 6 bases and J 2 bases, with 14 bases left between them. In DNA, the CDR3 is TGTGCCAGCAGCCGACAACGGGGTACCTACGAGCAGTACGTC. Protein product: CASSRQRGTYEQYV.

This chain uses TRBV13 with TRBJ2-7; 11 positions agree with TRBD1. Per germline, CDR1 PRHDT and CDR2 FYEKMQ (reference sequence). This CDR3 contains 17 residues. The ends lost 5 bases at V and 4 bases at J; junction bases unmatched: 13. CDR3 sequence (DNA): TGTGCCAGCAGCAAGCTATACCGGGACAGGGGGAGTTACGAGCAGTACTTC. This translates into CASSKLYRDRGSYEQYF.

The rearrangement links TRBV14 to TRBJ1-4; the match to TRBD1 covers 10 bases. This CDR3 region has 14 residues. Germline V gene data show CDR1 as SGHDN and CDR2 as FVKESK. V was clipped by 3 bases and J by 8 bases; unmatched bases: 3. The CDR3, as DNA: TGTGCCAGCAGCCAGCGGACAGGGGGGGAAAAACTGTTTTTT. Protein product: CASSQRTGGEKLFF.

On this clone: A junction end diverges from the germline sequence, so it may reflect a read error. This chain links TRBV28 with TRBJ2-7; 7 bases agree with TRBD1. Germline V gene lookup returns CDR1 MDHEN and CDR2 SYDVKM. The length of the CDR3 is 12 residues. CDR3 protein: CASSLGDSYAFF. In DNA form, the CDR3 reads TGTGCCAGCAGTTTGGGGGACAGTTACGCTTTCTTC. The whole variable domain, filled in from reference TRBV28 and TRBJ2-7, reads DVKVTQSSRYLVKRTGEKVFLECVQDMDHENMFWYRQDPGLGLRLIYFSYDVKMKEKGDIPEGYSVSREKKERFSLILESASTNQTSMYLCASSLGDSYAFFGPGTRLTVT.

The CDR3, as DNA: TGTGCCAGCTCACCAACGGGACAGAAGTCCATTCAGCCCCAGCATTTT. Amino acid sequence: CASSPTGQKSIQPQHF. The chain employs TRBV18 and TRBJ1-5; 7 positions match TRBD1. Germline values: CDR1 KGHSH, CDR2 LQKENI. Germline trimming cut 2 bases from V and 6 bases from J; bases unmatched to any gene: 10. The CDR3 totals 16 residues.

The chain carries TRBV11-3 and TRBJ2-5; the match to TRBD2 covers 7 bases. Germline CDR1 and CDR2: SGHNT and YENEEA. V was clipped by 1 base and J by 2 bases; unmatched bases: 4. This CDR3 has 15 amino acids. CDR3 nucleotide sequence: TGTGCCAGCAGCTTAGGGCGGGAGTCTCAAGAGACCCAGTACTTC. This codes for CASSLGRESQETQYF.

This clone was counted between two and nine times. For the CDR3, the DNA is TGCGCCAGCAGCCTAGGGTATCTTACGGAGACCCAGTACTTC. Translated, it gives CASSLGYLTETQYF. V usage is TRBV5-1 and J usage is TRBJ2-5; D is undetermined. Trimming took off 4 bases at V and 5 bases at J, with 15 bases between the two ends. The CDR3 loop spans 14 amino acids. Germline values: CDR1 SGHRS, CDR2 YFSETQ.

The rearrangement uses TRBV27 and TRBJ2-2, with D hard to call. Germline V lookup: CDR1 MNHEY, CDR2 SMNVEV (reference sequence). Trimming removed 8 bases from V and 2 bases from J, with 9 bases in between. The CDR3 has 13 amino acids. This CDR3 is CASSGVNTGELFF. The CDR3, as DNA: TGTGCCAGCTCGGGTGTCAACACCGGGGAGCTGTTTTTT.

The chain uses TRBV6-5 and TRBJ1-5; the D is unclear. The germline V and J ends were trimmed by 0 bases and 4 bases, with 7 bases remaining between them. Germline CDR1 is MNHEY and CDR2 is SVGAGI. The CDR3 sequence is 14 residues long. CDR3 coding DNA: TGTGCCAGCAGTTACTCGGCCGGGAATCAGCCCCAGCATTTT. Translated: CASSYSAGNQPQHF.

This chain connects TRBV6-1 to TRBJ2-1, with 8 bases fitting TRBD2. J gave up 4 bases and V 3 bases, and 2 bases lay outside the gene matches. This CDR3 comprises 14 residues. Germline V gene sequence: CDR1 MNHNS, CDR2 SASEGT. The CDR3 nucleotides read TGTGCCAGCAGTGAGGTAGCGGGATACAATGAGCAGTTCTTC. It translates to CASSEVAGYNEQFF.

The chain recombines TRBV18 with TRBJ2-7, with 7 bases that match TRBD1. Germline-derived CDR1 and CDR2 are KGHSH and LQKENI. The trim removed 3 bases at V and 7 bases at J, leaving 12 bases unmatched. This CDR3 spans 15 amino acids. CDR3 nucleotide sequence: TGTGCCAGCTCACCGGGACAGTTGAAGGCCATGGAGCAGTACTTC. Amino acids: CASSPGQLKAMEQYF.